Listed below are T cell receptor beta chains from one sample, sequenced in a study of CD8 T cells in Susac syndrome. TCRdb reprocessed the immunoSEQ multiplex PCR reads with MiXCR, giving one entry per CDR3 protein. The table lists under 250,000 distinct CDR3 sequences, roughly 95% of them singletons. Sequencing used CD4+ T cells from PBMCs. The receptors derive from a human donor with multiple sclerosis. The CDR3 runs from the conserved cysteine through the conserved F or W. The D gene is left open where the match is weak.

V gene	D gene	J gene	CDR3 protein	CDR3 DNA
TRBV2	NA	TRBJ1-4	CASMMKLFGDNEKLFF	TGTGCCAGCATGATGAAGTTGTTTGGGGATAATGAAAAACTGTTTTTT
TRBV9	NA	TRBJ1-1	CASSETTGPNTEAFF	TGTGCCAGCAGCGAGACGACAGGACCGAACACTGAAGCTTTCTTT
TRBV29-1	TRBD1	TRBJ2-5	CSVQNRGQQETQYF	TGCAGCGTGCAAAACAGGGGACAACAAGAGACCCAGTACTTC
TRBV20-1	NA	TRBJ1-1	CSAGGNTEAFF	TGCAGTGCCGGCGGCAACACTGAAGCTTTCTTT
TRBV7-9	NA	TRBJ1-5	CASSLVGGPRQNYQPQHF	TGTGCCAGCAGCTTAGTGGGTGGGCCCCGACAGAACTATCAGCCCCAGCATTTT
TRBV24-1	TRBD2	TRBJ2-1	CATSPGSGRMNEQFF	TGTGCCACCAGTCCGGGGAGCGGGAGAATGAATGAGCAGTTCTTC
TRBV5-1	NA	TRBJ1-4	CASSIQQSSNEKLFF	TGCGCCAGCAGCATTCAACAGTCGTCTAATGAAAAACTGTTTTTT
TRBV5-1	TRBD1	TRBJ1-2	CASSLGTGDSGYGYTF	TGCGCCAGCAGCTTGGGGACAGGGGATTCGGGCTATGGCTACACCTTC
TRBV20-1	TRBD1	TRBJ1-5	CSAGGQGFDQPQHF	TGCAGCGCCGGGGGACAGGGTTTCGATCAGCCCCAGCATTTT
TRBV7-3	NA	TRBJ2-2	CASSQLLNTGELFF	TGTGCCAGCAGCCAACTATTAAACACCGGGGAGCTGTTTTTT